The source of this T cell receptor beta chain is a study of control samples from healthy donors and cancer patients. Germline loops: CDR1 MNHEY, CDR2 SVGAGI. The CDR3 consists of 15 residues. Trimming took 5 bases from V and 6 from J, leaving 16 bases between them. Sequenced by immunoSEQ multiplex PCR; TCRdb stores in-frame clones only, minus some. The repertoire holds 110,000 to 150,000 clones, with less than 95% as singletons. This TCR derives from a man aged 18 to 35 in good health. The sequenced material came from blood. V gene TRBV6-5 combines with J gene TRBJ2-2, with D unclear. The CDR3 nucleotides read TGTGCCAGCAGTCTAAGACAACAGTCGGCCGGGGAGCTGTTTTTT. Its protein is CASSLRQQSAGELFF.